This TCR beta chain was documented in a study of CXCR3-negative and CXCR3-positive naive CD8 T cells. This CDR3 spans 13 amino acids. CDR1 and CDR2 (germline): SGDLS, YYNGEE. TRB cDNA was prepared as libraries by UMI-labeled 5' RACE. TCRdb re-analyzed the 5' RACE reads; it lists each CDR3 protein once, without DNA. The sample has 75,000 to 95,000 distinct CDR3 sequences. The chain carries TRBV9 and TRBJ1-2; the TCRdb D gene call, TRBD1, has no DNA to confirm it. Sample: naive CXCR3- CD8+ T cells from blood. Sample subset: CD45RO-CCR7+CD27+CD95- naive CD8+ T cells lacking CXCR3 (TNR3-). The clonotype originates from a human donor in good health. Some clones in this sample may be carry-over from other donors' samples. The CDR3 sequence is CASSQGTGYGYTF.